This entry describes one T cell receptor (beta chain). This record belongs to a study of blood T cell repertoires in COVID-19. Overall study: Sites in the United States, Italy and Spain provided acute and convalescent COVID-19 samples.

Source study methods: Reference gene primer amplification gave estimated nucleated cell counts. TCRdb keeps only in-frame clones here, not all; method: immunoSEQ multiplex PCR. Clone size and the V and J calls come from that table; the DNA yielded D and trimming. The sample contains tens of thousands of clones, approximately 90% of which appear only once. This CDR3 has 16 residues. Germline assignment: CDR1 SNHLY and CDR2 FYNNEI. J gave up 4 bases and V 4 bases, and 7 bases lay outside the gene matches. The sequence came from a human donor in a cohort sampled during active COVID-19. The V call is TRBV2, the J call TRBJ1-2, with TRBD1 matching over 12 bases. The sequenced sample was peripheral blood. CDR3 residues: CASSGGTGGAGYGYTF. The CDR3 DNA sequence: TGTGCCAGCAGTGGGGGGACAGGGGGCGCGGGCTATGGCTACACCTTC.